The present T cell receptor beta chain was sequenced within a study of regulatory T cells in long-lasting Graves disease. General observations from the study: Persistent Graves' patients showed less TCR diversity than newly diagnosed patients showed.

This clonotype was seen at least ten times. Its cognate antigen is unknown. The time point is: persistent/refractory GD, antithyroid drugs over 5 years with positive TRAb. Preparation of the TCR library used RNA extracted from PBMCs. The CDR3 consists of 14 residues. V gave up 6 bases and J gave up 3 bases, with 17 bases separating them. Germline CDR1 and CDR2: SQVTM and ANQGSEA. Library construction for TCR beta used iRepertoire HTBI primers and Arm-PCR of CDR3 regions. In TCRdb, the multiplex PCR reads were re-called with MiXCR into one record per CDR3 protein. The sample gives around 400,000 distinct CDR3 sequences, 23% of which show up once; about 29% is in the top ten.

The input for sequencing was peripheral blood mononuclear cells (PBMCs), taken when the disease was refractory, from a patient treated with antithyroid drugs. The rearrangement uses TRBV29-1 and TRBJ2-5, with D uncertain. The sequence was obtained from a woman in her forties with Graves disease. The CDR3 region has the DNA TGCAGCGTGGTCATCGTCAGAATCGAAGAGACCCAGTACTTC. Encoded protein: CSVVIVRIEETQYF.